This T cell receptor beta chain was captured by sequencing in a study of beta chain features in type 1 diabetes. Since all of the isolated RNA was reverse transcribed, expressed TCRB transcripts were what got sequenced. Sequencing used immunoSEQ multiplex PCR; TCRdb keeps in-frame clones, though not all of them. The repertoire holds about 410,000 clones, with about 15% as singletons. Trimming took 8 bases from V and 0 from J, leaving 11 bases between them. This CDR3 has 14 residues. CDR1 and CDR2 from the germline V gene are LNHDA and SQIVND (reference sequence). This clone was counted only a few times.

The sequenced sample consisted of naive CD4+ T cells from blood. The chain links TRBV19 to TRBJ2-1, with D possibly being TRBD2 (6 bases). This TCR derives from a man aged 25-45 years in good health. CDR3 coding DNA: TGTGCCAGTGGTAGGGAGGTCTCCTACAATGAGCAGTTCTTC. Its protein product is CASGREVSYNEQFF.